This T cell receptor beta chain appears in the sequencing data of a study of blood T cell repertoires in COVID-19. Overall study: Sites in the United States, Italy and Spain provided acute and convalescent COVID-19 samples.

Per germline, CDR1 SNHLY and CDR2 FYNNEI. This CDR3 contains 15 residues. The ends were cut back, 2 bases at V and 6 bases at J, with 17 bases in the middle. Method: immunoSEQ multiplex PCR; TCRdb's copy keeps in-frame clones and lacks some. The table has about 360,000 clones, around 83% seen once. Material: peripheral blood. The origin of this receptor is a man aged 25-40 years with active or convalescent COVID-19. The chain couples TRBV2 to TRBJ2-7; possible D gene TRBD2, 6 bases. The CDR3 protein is CASSEMAGTSSEQYF. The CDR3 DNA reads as TGTGCCAGCAGTGAAATGGCGGGAACCTCTAGCGAGCAGTACTTC.